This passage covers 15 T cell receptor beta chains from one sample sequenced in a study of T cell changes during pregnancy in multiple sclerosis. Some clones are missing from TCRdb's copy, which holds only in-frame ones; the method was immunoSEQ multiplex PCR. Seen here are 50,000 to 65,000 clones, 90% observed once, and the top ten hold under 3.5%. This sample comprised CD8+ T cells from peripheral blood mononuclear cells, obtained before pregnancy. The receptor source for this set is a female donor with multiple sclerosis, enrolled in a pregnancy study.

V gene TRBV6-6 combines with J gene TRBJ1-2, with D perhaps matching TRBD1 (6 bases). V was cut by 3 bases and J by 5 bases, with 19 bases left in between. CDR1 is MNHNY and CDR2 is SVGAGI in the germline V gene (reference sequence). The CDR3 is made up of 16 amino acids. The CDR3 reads CASSYGQGNPSYGYTF. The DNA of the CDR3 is TGTGCCAGCAGTTATGGGCAGGGGAATCCCTCGTATGGCTACACCTTC.

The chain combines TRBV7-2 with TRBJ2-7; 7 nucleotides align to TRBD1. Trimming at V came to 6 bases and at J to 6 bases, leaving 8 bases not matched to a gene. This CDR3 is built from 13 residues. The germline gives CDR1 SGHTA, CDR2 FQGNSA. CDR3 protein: CASRPKGAGEQYF. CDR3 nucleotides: TGTGCCAGCAGGCCCAAGGGGGCCGGCGAGCAGTACTTC.

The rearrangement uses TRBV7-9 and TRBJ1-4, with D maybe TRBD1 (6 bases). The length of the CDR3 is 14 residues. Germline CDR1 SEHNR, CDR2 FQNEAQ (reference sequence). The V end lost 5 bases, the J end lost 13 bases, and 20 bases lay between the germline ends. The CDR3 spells CASSPGAGPKGLFF. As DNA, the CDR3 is TGTGCCAGCAGCCCAGGGGCAGGACCAAAGGGACTGTTTTTT.

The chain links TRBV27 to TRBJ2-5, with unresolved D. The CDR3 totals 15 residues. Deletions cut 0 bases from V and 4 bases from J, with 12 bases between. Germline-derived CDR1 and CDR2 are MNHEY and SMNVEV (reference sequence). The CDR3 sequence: CASSLSLSQRETQYF. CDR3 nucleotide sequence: TGTGCCAGCAGTTTATCGCTGAGTCAACGAGAGACCCAGTACTTC.

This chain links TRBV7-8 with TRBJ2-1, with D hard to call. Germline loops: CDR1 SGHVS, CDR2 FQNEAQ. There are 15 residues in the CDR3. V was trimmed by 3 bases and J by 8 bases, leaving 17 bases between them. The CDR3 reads CASSLEAPSVDEQFF. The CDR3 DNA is TGTGCCAGCAGCTTGGAAGCGCCTTCGGTCGATGAGCAGTTCTTC.

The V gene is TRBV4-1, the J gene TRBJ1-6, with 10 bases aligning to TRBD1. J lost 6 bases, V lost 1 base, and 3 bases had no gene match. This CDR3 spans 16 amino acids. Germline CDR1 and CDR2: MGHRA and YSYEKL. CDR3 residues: CASSQGGQGSNSPLHF. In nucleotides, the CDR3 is TGCGCCAGCAGCCAAGGGGGACAGGGGAGTAATTCACCCCTCCACTTT.

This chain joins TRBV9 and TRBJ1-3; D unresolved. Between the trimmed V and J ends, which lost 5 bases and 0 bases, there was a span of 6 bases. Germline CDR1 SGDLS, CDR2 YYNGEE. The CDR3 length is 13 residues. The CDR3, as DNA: TGTGCCAGCAGAGCTAGCTCTGGAAACACCATATATTTT. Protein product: CASRASSGNTIYF.

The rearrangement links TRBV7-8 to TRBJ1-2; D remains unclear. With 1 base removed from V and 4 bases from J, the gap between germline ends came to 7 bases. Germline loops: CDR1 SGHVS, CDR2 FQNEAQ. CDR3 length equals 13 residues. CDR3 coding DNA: TGTGCCAGCAGCTTAGGAGCGGGCTATGGCTACACCTTC. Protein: CASSLGAGYGYTF.

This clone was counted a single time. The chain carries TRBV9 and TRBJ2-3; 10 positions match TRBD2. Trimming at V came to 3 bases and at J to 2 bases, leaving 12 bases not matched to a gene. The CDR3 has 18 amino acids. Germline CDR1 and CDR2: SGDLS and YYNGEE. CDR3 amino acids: CASSEPASGGPNTDTQYF. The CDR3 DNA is TGTGCCAGCAGCGAGCCCGCTAGCGGGGGACCAAACACAGATACGCAGTATTTT.

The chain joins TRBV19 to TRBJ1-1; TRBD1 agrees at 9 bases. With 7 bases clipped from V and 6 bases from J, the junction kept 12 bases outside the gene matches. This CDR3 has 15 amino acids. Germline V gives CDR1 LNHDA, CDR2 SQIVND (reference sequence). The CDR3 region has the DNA TGTGCCAGTATGCCGGGACAGGGCGTTGGCGCTGAAGCTTTCTTT. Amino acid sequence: CASMPGQGVGAEAFF.

CDR3: CATWSGGVEGDTQYF. CDR3 nucleotide sequence: TGTGCCACCTGGAGCGGGGGGGTAGAGGGAGATACGCAGTATTTT. This chain joins TRBV15 and TRBJ2-3; 10 bases are a match to TRBD2. V was pared by 8 bases and J by 5 bases, with 10 bases of the junction left unmatched. From germline, CDR1 is LNHNV and CDR2 YYDKDF (reference sequence). This CDR3 comprises 15 residues. Supplemented by reference TRBV15 and TRBJ2-3, the full variable domain reads DAMVIQNPRYQVTQFGKPVTLSCSQTLNHNVMYWYQQKSSQAPKLLFHYYDKDFNNEADTPDNFQSRRPNTSFCFLDIRSPGLGDTAMYLCATWSGGVEGDTQYFGPGTRLTVL.

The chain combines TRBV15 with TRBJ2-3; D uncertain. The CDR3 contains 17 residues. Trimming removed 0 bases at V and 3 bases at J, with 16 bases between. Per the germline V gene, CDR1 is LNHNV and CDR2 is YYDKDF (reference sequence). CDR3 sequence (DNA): TGTGCCACCAGCAGAGATCCAACCAGCGACGGGACAGATACGCAGTATTTT. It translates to CATSRDPTSDGTDTQYF.

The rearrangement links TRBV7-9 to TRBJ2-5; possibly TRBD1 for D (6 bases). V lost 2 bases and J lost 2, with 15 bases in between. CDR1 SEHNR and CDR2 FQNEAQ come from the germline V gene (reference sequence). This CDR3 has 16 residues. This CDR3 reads CASSLQTGRLQETQYF. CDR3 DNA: TGTGCCAGCAGCTTACAAACAGGGCGGTTACAAGAGACCCAGTACTTC.

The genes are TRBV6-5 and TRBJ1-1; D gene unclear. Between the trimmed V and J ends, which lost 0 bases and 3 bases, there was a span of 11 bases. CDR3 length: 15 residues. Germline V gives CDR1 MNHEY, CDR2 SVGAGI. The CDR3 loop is CASSYSRGTDTEAFF. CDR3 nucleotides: TGTGCCAGCAGTTACTCGCGCGGAACGGACACTGAAGCTTTCTTT.

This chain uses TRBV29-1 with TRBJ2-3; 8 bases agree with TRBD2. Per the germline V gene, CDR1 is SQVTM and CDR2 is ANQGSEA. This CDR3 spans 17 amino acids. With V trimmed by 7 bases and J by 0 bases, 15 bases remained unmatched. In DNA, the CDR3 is TGCAGCGCTTGGATAGCGGGGATCTATTTTAGCACAGATACGCAGTATTTT. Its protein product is CSAWIAGIYFSTDTQYF.